Shown below are 15 T cell receptor beta chains from a single sample sequenced in a study of CD8 T cells in ankylosing spondylitis. Via MiXCR, TCRdb re-called the 5' RACE reads, giving one row per CDR3 protein. This repertoire shows 150,000 to 200,000 distinct CDR3 sequences, roughly a third found once; its top ten account for approximately 6%. Source material: synovial fluid, either unsorted or a sorted T cell fraction (not recorded which). These receptors were taken from a male donor with ankylosing spondylitis.

This clonotype was seen more than once but under ten times. Here the CDR3 DNA reads TGCAGTGCTAGCAGGGGCCTGTACAATGAGCAGTTCTTC. Encoded protein: CSASRGLYNEQFF. This chain connects TRBV20-1 to TRBJ2-1; possible D gene TRBD1, 6 bases. V dropped 3 bases and J dropped 4 bases, with 10 bases sitting between them. The CDR3 has 13 amino acids. Germline V lookup: CDR1 DFQATT, CDR2 SNEGSKA (reference sequence).

This chain joins TRBV28 and TRBJ2-1; possibly TRBD1 for D (5 bases). The CDR3 length is 17 residues. V was trimmed by 1 base and J by 1 base, leaving 14 bases between them. CDR1 and CDR2 from the germline V gene are MDHEN and SYDVKM. The CDR3 sequence: CASSLLEGVASYNEQFF. In DNA form, the CDR3 reads TGTGCCAGCAGTTTATTAGAAGGGGTCGCATCCTACAATGAGCAGTTCTTC.

This clonotype was counted only a few times. The chain recombines TRBV20-1 with TRBJ1-5, with a possible D match to TRBD1 (6 bases). The CDR3 length is 16 residues. From germline, CDR1 is DFQATT and CDR2 SNEGSKA (reference sequence). Trimming pared 0 bases from V and 0 bases from J, leaving 12 bases between. The CDR3 DNA follows: TGCAGTGCTAGAGATTACAGGGCAGGTAGCAATCAGCCCCAGCATTTT. Its protein product is CSARDYRAGSNQPQHF.

This chain links TRBV6-2 or TRBV6-3 with TRBJ2-2; tentative D call: TRBD1 (6 bases). V was shortened by 7 bases and J by 5 bases, with 17 bases between the two germline ends. Germline V CDR1 and CDR2: MNHEY, SVGEGT. This CDR3 contains 15 residues. The CDR3 spells CASIPQGRGTGELFF. In DNA form, the CDR3 reads TGTGCCAGCATTCCTCAGGGGCGCGGAACCGGGGAGCTGTTTTTT.

The V gene is TRBV20-1, the J gene TRBJ2-3; 9 bases are shared with TRBD1. The CDR3 is made up of 14 amino acids. Trimming cost V 5 bases and J 2 bases; bases outside gene matches: 5. CDR1 is DFQATT, CDR2 SNEGSKA, per germline (reference sequence). CDR3 in amino acids: CSASDRGDTDTQYF. The CDR3 DNA reads TGCAGTGCTTCGGACAGGGGTGACACAGATACGCAGTATTTT.

This clonotype has a handful of counts. V and J are TRBV14 and TRBJ2-3, with TRBD1 matching 7 bases. V lost 3 bases and J lost 1; bases outside the gene matches: 7. The CDR3 consists of 16 residues. Germline V gene lookup returns CDR1 SGHDN and CDR2 FVKESK. Here the CDR3 reads CASSQETGFGTDTQYF. The CDR3 DNA reads as TGTGCCAGCAGCCAGGAGACAGGGTTTGGCACAGATACGCAGTATTTT.

This clonotype has ten or more counts. The rearrangement joins TRBV7-8 to TRBJ2-7, with 7 nucleotides matching TRBD2. Germline V gives CDR1 SGHVS, CDR2 FQNEAQ. The junction had 4 bases not matched to a gene; V was cut back by 2 bases and J by 6 bases. The CDR3 is 13 amino acids. In nucleotides, the CDR3 is TGTGCCAGCAGCTTACGACTAGCTGGCGAGCAGTACTTC. Encoded protein: CASSLRLAGEQYF.

The V call is TRBV30, the J call TRBJ2-1; 12 nucleotides align to TRBD2. Germline loops: CDR1 GTSNPN, CDR2 SVGIG (reference sequence). This CDR3 is built from 16 residues. V was pared by 0 bases and J by 8 bases, with 8 bases of the junction left unmatched. CDR3 amino acids: CAWSVSRTSGNHEQFF. CDR3 DNA: TGTGCCTGGAGTGTATCCAGGACTAGCGGGAATCATGAGCAGTTCTTC. The complete variable domain, with remaining parts taken from reference TRBV30 and TRBJ2-1, reads SQTIHQWPATLVQPVGSPLSLECTVEGTSNPNLYWYRQAAGRGLQLLFYSVGIGQISSEVPQNLSASRPQDRQFILSSKKLLLSDSGFYLCAWSVSRTSGNHEQFFGPGTRLTVL.

This clonotype was picked up many times. The J gene is TRBJ1-3, the V gene TRBV5-1; maybe TRBD1 (6 bases). Looked up from germline, CDR1 is SGHRS and CDR2 is YFSETQ. V was clipped by 6 bases and J by 2 bases, with 15 bases between them. CDR3 length equals 15 residues. CDR3: CASKPVGGPGNTIYF. As DNA, the CDR3 is TGCGCCAGCAAGCCGGTCGGGGGGCCTGGAAACACCATATATTTT.

This clonotype is classed as medium-sized (0.01 to 0.1%). The DNA of the CDR3 is TGTGCCAGCAGCGTAGCTTCGGATAGCTCCTACAATGAGCAGTTCTTC. This codes for CASSVASDSSYNEQFF. The V gene is TRBV9, the J gene TRBJ2-1, with D unresolved. The CDR3 totals 16 residues. The germline gives CDR1 SGDLS, CDR2 YYNGEE. Trimming took off 0 bases at V and 0 bases at J, with 10 bases between the two ends.

This chain connects TRBV18 to TRBJ2-1, with TRBD2 identical over 9 bases. The CDR3 is made up of 16 amino acids. Looked up from germline, CDR1 is KGHSH and CDR2 is LQKENI. Trimming removed 2 bases from V and 2 bases from J; junction bases left unmatched: 4. Written as DNA, the CDR3 is TGTGCCAGCTCACCAGGCGCGGGAGGGACCTACAATGAGCAGTTCTTC. This encodes CASSPGAGGTYNEQFF. Filled out from reference TRBV18 and TRBJ2-1, the complete variable domain reads NAGVMQNPRHLVRRRGQEARLRCSPMKGHSHVYWYRQLPEEGLKFMVYLQKENIIDESGMPKERFSAEFPKEGPSILRIQQVVRGDSAAYFCASSPGAGGTYNEQFFGPGTRLTVL.

This chain connects TRBV28 to TRBJ1-2; possible D gene TRBD1, 6 bases. Trimming removed 7 bases at V and 6 bases at J, with 18 bases between. Germline CDR1 reads MDHEN; CDR2 reads SYDVKM. The CDR3 is 14 residues long. CDR3 protein: CASTMGGAIDGYTF. DNA for the CDR3: TGTGCCAGCACCATGGGGGGGGCTATAGATGGCTACACCTTC.

There are a few counts of this clonotype. The chain employs TRBV29-1 and TRBJ1-1, with 7 bases identical to TRBD1. The CDR3 loop spans 12 amino acids. Losses at the gene ends were 6 bases for V and 5 bases for J; bases not matched to a gene: 6. In germline, CDR1 is SQVTM, CDR2 ANQGSEA. CDR3 nucleotides: TGCAGCGTCGACAGGGCTGGGACTGAAGCTTTCTTT. Translated, it gives CSVDRAGTEAFF.

The J gene is TRBJ2-1, the V gene TRBV5-1, with 10 bases aligning to TRBD1. In germline, CDR1 is SGHRS, CDR2 YFSETQ. This CDR3 has 15 residues. V gave up 4 bases and J gave up 6 bases; unmatched junction bases: 7. The CDR3 DNA is TGCGCCAGCAGCACCGGGACAGGGGTCCTCAATGAGCAGTTCTTC. It yields the protein CASSTGTGVLNEQFF. The whole variable domain, filled in from reference TRBV5-1 and TRBJ2-1, reads KAGVTQTPRYLIKTRGQQVTLSCSPISGHRSVSWYQQTPGQGLQFLFEYFSETQRNKGNFPGRFSGRQFSNSRSEMNVSTLELGDSALYLCASSTGTGVLNEQFFGPGTRLTVL.

The chain links TRBV3-1 to TRBJ2-2, with D perhaps matching TRBD1 (6 bases). This CDR3 region has 14 residues. Per the germline V gene, CDR1 is LGHDT and CDR2 is YNNKEL (reference sequence). The V gene lost 0 bases and the J gene lost 9 bases, with 11 bases spanning the gap. The CDR3 DNA follows: TGTGCCAGCAGCCAAGATAACAGGGCCCGGGAGCTGTTTTTT. Protein sequence: CASSQDNRARELFF.